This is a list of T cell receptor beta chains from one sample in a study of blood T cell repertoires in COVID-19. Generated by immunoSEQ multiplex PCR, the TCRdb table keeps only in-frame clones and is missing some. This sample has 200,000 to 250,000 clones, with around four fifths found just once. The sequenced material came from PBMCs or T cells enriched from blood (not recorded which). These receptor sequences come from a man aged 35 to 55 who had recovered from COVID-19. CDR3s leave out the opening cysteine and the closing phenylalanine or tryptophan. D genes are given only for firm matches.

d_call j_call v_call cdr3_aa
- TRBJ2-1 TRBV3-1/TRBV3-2 ASSPGPEGGQF
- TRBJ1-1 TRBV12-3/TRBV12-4 ASSSDSYTEAF
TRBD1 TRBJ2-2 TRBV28 ASRLTGGTGELF
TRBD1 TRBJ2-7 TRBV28 ASSSRTGNYEQY
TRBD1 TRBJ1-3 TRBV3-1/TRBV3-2 ASSQVRIRGRRTIY
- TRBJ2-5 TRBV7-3 ASRRSQEETQY
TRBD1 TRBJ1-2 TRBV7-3 ASSRTGGDGYT
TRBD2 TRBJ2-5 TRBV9 ASSVDPAGGWETQY
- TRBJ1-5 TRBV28 ASSTRWGEGSNQPQH
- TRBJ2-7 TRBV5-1 ASSLGEESYEQY
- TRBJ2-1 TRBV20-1 SARSYNEQF